These 3 T cell receptor beta chains came from one sample sequenced in a study of cytomegalovirus exposure and HLA in healthy donors. The primer mix had 60 Vbeta and 13 Jbeta primers. Sequencing was performed with immunoSEQ multiplex PCR; in TCRdb, only in-frame clones are kept and a portion is missing. This sample has under 200,000 clones, with approximately 80% found just once. Sequencing used PBMCs. The source is a man aged 45-65 years in good health and CMV-seropositive.

The rearrangement links TRBV10-3 to TRBJ2-5; the match to TRBD1 covers 12 bases. The tail of the sequence fits TRBJ2-7 better, so the J call may be wrong. Per the germline V gene, CDR1 is ENHRY and CDR2 is SYGVKD. The CDR3 is 14 residues long. The CDR3 DNA is TGTGCCATCAGGGGCGGGACAGGGGGCGGCGAGCAGTACTTC. This translates into CAIRGGTGGGEQYF.

This chain uses TRBV7-8 with TRBJ2-7; no clear D. Trimming pared 2 bases from V and 4 bases from J, leaving 12 bases between. CDR3 size: 14 residues. Per the germline V gene, CDR1 is SGHVS and CDR2 is FQNEAQ. The CDR3 loop reads CASSLIDNQYEQYF. In DNA form, the CDR3 reads TGTGCCAGCAGCTTAATTGACAACCAATACGAGCAGTACTTC.

The rearrangement links TRBV4-3 to TRBJ1-2; D is undetermined. The V end lost 0 bases, the J end lost 2 bases, and 7 bases lay between the germline ends. Germline V lookup: CDR1 LGHNA, CDR2 YSLEER. The CDR3 consists of 14 residues. CDR3 DNA sequence: TGCGCCAGCAGCCAAGATACGGGGAACTATGGCTACACCTTC. Protein product: CASSQDTGNYGYTF.